The 28 T cell receptor beta chains presented below share a single source sample, sequenced in a study of shared clonotypes between healthy human individuals. The protocol was immunoSEQ multiplex PCR, while the TCRdb copy is restricted to in-frame clones and leaves out a portion. The sample yields 2.5 million or so clones, 85% to 95% seen once. Sequencing was carried out using naive CD4+ T cells sorted from blood. The subset here: CD45RA+ positively selected. These receptors all come from a man between 18 and 35 years old in good health.

This chain connects TRBV5-1 to TRBJ2-3, with D perhaps TRBD1 (6 bases). There are 16 residues in the CDR3. The V end lost 3 bases, the J end lost 0 bases, and 14 bases lay between the germline ends. Germline CDR1 SGHRS, CDR2 YFSETQ. As DNA, the CDR3 is TGCGCCAGCAGCTCGGCGACAGGTACTAGCACAGATACGCAGTATTTT. This codes for CASSSATGTSTDTQYF.

The chain couples TRBV19 to TRBJ2-5; 8 bases align to TRBD1. The CDR3 totals 15 residues. V was clipped by 3 bases and J by 5 bases; unmatched bases: 8. Germline CDR1 and CDR2: LNHDA and SQIVND (reference sequence). The CDR3 region is CASSMGQAAGETQYF. CDR3 DNA sequence: TGTGCCAGTAGTATGGGACAGGCGGCAGGTGAGACCCAGTACTTC.

V and J are TRBV2 and TRBJ2-3, with 10 bases aligning to TRBD2. Looked up from germline, CDR1 is SNHLY and CDR2 is FYNNEI. The CDR3 is 11 amino acids. The junction had 2 bases not matched to a gene; V was cut back by 6 bases and J by 11 bases. The DNA for the CDR3 is TGTGCCAGCAGGCGACTAGCGGGGCAGTATTTT. It translates to CASRRLAGQYF.

The rearrangement joins TRBV2 to TRBJ2-3; D might be TRBD1 (7 bases). V lost 6 bases, J lost 0 bases, and 16 bases lay in between. The CDR3 spans 16 residues. Looked up from germline, CDR1 is SNHLY and CDR2 is FYNNEI. CDR3 in DNA: TGTGCCAGCAGGGCACGACAGGGAGGAAGCACAGATACGCAGTATTTT. It encodes CASRARQGGSTDTQYF.

This clone was picked up one time. The chain links TRBV5-4 to TRBJ2-1; TRBD1 is a possible D gene (6 bases). The length of the CDR3 is 12 residues. Trimming left V 0 bases short and J 12 bases short, with 10 bases between. The germline V gene has CDR1 SGHNT and CDR2 YYREEE (reference sequence). In nucleotides, the CDR3 is TGTGCCAGCAGCTTGGATGCGACAGGGCAGTTCTTC. This translates into CASSLDATGQFF.

The V and J genes are TRBV19 and TRBJ1-2; D is unresolved. The CDR3 sequence is 16 residues long. V dropped 4 bases and J dropped 0 bases, with 15 bases sitting between them. Germline-derived CDR1 and CDR2 are LNHDA and SQIVND (reference sequence). CDR3 DNA: TGTGCCAGTAGTAGGGCAGCCTCGCAAGCTAACTATGGCTACACCTTC. Amino acids: CASSRAASQANYGYTF.

V usage is TRBV5-6 and J usage is TRBJ2-7, with 9 bases identical to TRBD1. Germline V gene lookup returns CDR1 SGHDT and CDR2 YYEEEE. V dropped 4 bases and J dropped 2; count of bases not matched to a gene: 7. The CDR3 is 15 amino acids. CDR3 loop: CASSPGTGLTYEQYF. CDR3 coding DNA: TGTGCCAGCAGCCCAGGGACAGGGCTCACCTACGAGCAGTACTTC. The full variable domain, rest sourced from reference TRBV5-6 and TRBJ2-7, is DAGVTQSPTHLIKTRGQQVTLRCSPKSGHDTVSWYQQALGQGPQFIFQYYEEEERQRGNFPDRFSGHQFPNYSSELNVNALLLGDSALYLCASSPGTGLTYEQYFGPGTRLTVT.

The J gene is TRBJ2-3, the V gene TRBV19; TRBD1 matches at 9 bases. The CDR3 contains 15 residues. Germline V CDR1 and CDR2: LNHDA, SQIVND (reference sequence). J was trimmed by 3 bases and V by 4 bases; bases with no gene match: 5. Here the CDR3 reads CASSSPDRGTDTQYF. CDR3 DNA sequence: TGTGCCAGTAGTAGCCCGGACAGGGGAACAGATACGCAGTATTTT.

This clone was detected once. This chain connects TRBV7-2 to TRBJ2-7; a weak D match, TRBD1 (5 bases). Trimming removed 1 base from V and 2 bases from J, with 12 bases in between. Germline-derived CDR1 and CDR2 are SGHTA and FQGNSA. The CDR3 length is 15 residues. CDR3 residues: CASSLGAGRAYEQYF. Here the CDR3 DNA reads TGTGCCAGCAGCTTAGGCGCAGGCAGGGCCTACGAGCAGTACTTC. Together with reference TRBV7-2 and TRBJ2-7, the CDR3 gives the full variable domain: GAGVSQSPSNKVTEKGKDVELRCDPISGHTALYWYRQSLGQGLEFLIYFQGNSAPDKSGLPSDRFSAERTGGSVSTLTIQRTQQEDSAVYLCASSLGAGRAYEQYFGPGTRLTVT.

The chain links TRBV7-8 to TRBJ2-1; D is uncertain. Between the trimmed V and J ends, which lost 0 bases and 7 bases, there was a span of 10 bases. Germline values: CDR1 SGHVS, CDR2 FQNEAQ. The CDR3 contains 14 residues. CDR3 DNA: TGTGCCAGCAGCTTAGCGACTTCCTTGAATGAGCAGTTCTTC. This sequence encodes CASSLATSLNEQFF.

This clone has just a few counts. The chain is built from TRBV29-1 and TRBJ1-1; tentatively, D is TRBD1 (6 bases). CDR1 is SQVTM and CDR2 is ANQGSEA in the germline V gene. The CDR3 is 13 amino acids. Between the trimmed V and J ends, which lost 5 bases and 3 bases, there was a span of 13 bases. CDR3 in DNA: TGCAGCGTTAAAGGGTCAGGGGACACTGAAGCTTTCTTT. Its translation is CSVKGSGDTEAFF.

The J gene is TRBJ1-4, the V gene TRBV19, with TRBD1 as a possible D gene (6 bases). The germline V gene has CDR1 LNHDA and CDR2 SQIVND (reference sequence). The CDR3 has 15 amino acids. The germline V and J ends were trimmed by 5 bases and 3 bases, with 13 bases remaining between them. This CDR3 reads CASSPRQAANEKLFF. The DNA of the CDR3 is TGTGCCAGTAGTCCCCGACAGGCGGCTAATGAAAAACTGTTTTTT.

The chain couples TRBV7-2 to TRBJ2-6, with D uncertain. This CDR3 has 16 amino acids. Germline V CDR1 and CDR2: SGHTA, FQGNSA. The V gene lost 1 base and the J gene lost 0 bases, with 7 bases spanning the gap. The CDR3 DNA reads as TGTGCCAGCAGCTTAGTCGCCGACTCTGGGGCCAACGTCCTGACTTTC. Its translation: CASSLVADSGANVLTF.

The rearrangement uses TRBV2 and TRBJ2-3; 10 bases are shared with TRBD2. The CDR3 sequence is 14 residues long. Per the germline V gene, CDR1 is SNHLY and CDR2 is FYNNEI. The V segment lost 7 bases and the J segment 3 bases; nucleotides outside the gene matches: 4. CDR3 in DNA: TGTGCCAGCAAGCGGGAGGGGGTGACAGATACGCAGTATTTT. Encoded protein: CASKREGVTDTQYF.

The J gene is TRBJ1-6, the V gene TRBV5-1; TRBD1 might be the D (5 bases). Germline assignment: CDR1 SGHRS and CDR2 YFSETQ. Trimming left V 1 base short and J 0 bases short, with 8 bases between. CDR3 size: 16 residues. CDR3 loop: CASSLLGGSYNSPLHF. The CDR3 DNA reads as TGCGCCAGCAGCTTGCTCGGGGGCTCCTATAATTCACCCCTCCACTTT.

This chain joins TRBV11-2 and TRBJ2-7, with unresolved D. CDR1 is SGHAT, CDR2 FQNNGV, per germline. V dropped 4 bases and J dropped 7 bases, with 17 bases sitting between them. The CDR3 has 14 residues. In nucleotides, the CDR3 is TGTGCCAGCAGCTCACTAAGATTCCATGGGGAGCAGTACTTC. It encodes CASSSLRFHGEQYF.

The V call is TRBV2, the J call TRBJ2-3; D is unclear. Germline loops: CDR1 SNHLY, CDR2 FYNNEI. V gave up 3 bases and J gave up 2 bases, with 3 bases separating them. This CDR3 contains 12 residues. The CDR3 nucleotides are TGTGCCAGCAGTGATCACACAGATACGCAGTATTTT. Its translation is CASSDHTDTQYF.

This rearrangement joins TRBV10-3 to TRBJ2-1, with 10 bases that match TRBD2. Losses at the gene ends were 10 bases for V and 4 bases for J; bases not matched to a gene: 7. The CDR3 totals 14 residues. Germline loops: CDR1 ENHRY, CDR2 SYGVKD. The CDR3 bases are TGTGCCACCGGGACTAGCGTAAATTACAATGAGCAGTTCTTC. Translating it yields CATGTSVNYNEQFF.

Details on this clone: At the DNA level, this CDR3 is encoded by other sequences in the same sample as well. The chain has TRBV30 and TRBJ1-4; no clear D gene. This CDR3 region has 14 residues. Germline loops: CDR1 GTSNPN, CDR2 SVGIG (reference sequence). V was trimmed by 0 bases and J by 2 bases, leaving 7 bases between them. CDR3 sequence (DNA): TGTGCCTGGAGTGTAGGTGGGACTAATGAAAAACTGTTTTTT. Translating gives CAWSVGGTNEKLFF. Supplemented by reference TRBV30 and TRBJ1-4, the full variable domain reads SQTIHQWPATLVQPVGSPLSLECTVEGTSNPNLYWYRQAAGRGLQLLFYSVGIGQISSEVPQNLSASRPQDRQFILSSKKLLLSDSGFYLCAWSVGGTNEKLFFGSGTQLSVL.

This sequence joins TRBV28 and TRBJ2-2, with TRBD1 as a possible D gene (7 bases). The V gene lost 7 bases and the J gene lost 5 bases, with 14 bases spanning the gap. The CDR3 is 14 amino acids. The germline gives CDR1 MDHEN, CDR2 SYDVKM. The CDR3 DNA sequence: TGTGCCAGCAACTCAGGGGGGTGGACCGGGGAGCTGTTTTTT. This sequence encodes CASNSGGWTGELFF. Supplemented by reference TRBV28 and TRBJ2-2, the full variable domain reads DVKVTQSSRYLVKRTGEKVFLECVQDMDHENMFWYRQDPGLGLRLIYFSYDVKMKEKGDIPEGYSVSREKKERFSLILESASTNQTSMYLCASNSGGWTGELFFGEGSRLTVL.

The V call is TRBV7-9, the J call TRBJ2-7, with 8 bases identical to TRBD2. CDR3 size: 12 residues. The junction had 4 bases not matched to a gene; V was cut back by 5 bases and J by 7 bases. The germline gives CDR1 SEHNR, CDR2 FQNEAQ (reference sequence). CDR3 region: CASSNPGGEQYF. In nucleotides, the CDR3 is TGTGCCAGCAGCAACCCGGGGGGGGAGCAGTACTTC.

This sequence joins TRBV9 and TRBJ2-1; D uncertain. Germline loops: CDR1 SGDLS, CDR2 YYNGEE. The CDR3 length is 14 residues. V lost 6 bases and J lost 4, with 14 bases in between. CDR3 nucleotide sequence: TGTGCCAGCAACCGTGGCAGAGGATACAATGAGCAGTTCTTC. Translation gives CASNRGRGYNEQFF.

The V gene is TRBV6-6, the J gene TRBJ1-6; D remains unclear. Germline CDR1 MNHNY, CDR2 SVGAGI (reference sequence). The CDR3 runs 14 residues. The V end lost 6 bases, the J end lost 7 bases, and 13 bases lay between the germline ends. Here the CDR3 reads CASRPQDTNSPLHF. The CDR3 bases are TGTGCCAGCAGACCCCAGGATACCAATTCACCCCTCCACTTT.

A word on this clone: The sample carries other DNA sequences with the same CDR3. The rearrangement uses TRBV5-1 and TRBJ2-6, with a weak D call TRBD1 (6 bases). Trimming stripped 3 bases from V and 2 bases from J, with 9 bases between. The CDR3 spans 15 residues. Germline V CDR1 and CDR2: SGHRS, YFSETQ. The CDR3, as DNA: TGCGCCAGCAGCTGGGGGCAGGCTGGGGCCAACGTCCTGACTTTC. This gives the protein CASSWGQAGANVLTF.

This chain uses TRBV10-3 with TRBJ2-7, with D unclear. This CDR3 has 16 residues. Between the trimmed V and J ends, which lost 0 bases and 9 bases, there was a span of 21 bases. Per the germline V gene, CDR1 is ENHRY and CDR2 is SYGVKD. CDR3 sequence (DNA): TGTGCCATCAGTGAGTCCGAGGTGGGTAAGGGCGTCGGGCAGTACTTC. Encoded protein: CAISESEVGKGVGQYF.

The rearrangement links TRBV5-1 to TRBJ2-7; 9 bases agree with TRBD1. CDR1 and CDR2 from the germline V gene are SGHRS and YFSETQ. With V trimmed by 5 bases and J by 0 bases, 3 bases remained unmatched. CDR3 length equals 14 residues. The CDR3 nucleotides are TGCGCCAGCAGACCGACAGGGGGCTCCTACGAGCAGTACTTC. It is translated as CASRPTGGSYEQYF.

The J gene is TRBJ1-6, the V gene TRBV6-5, with D perhaps matching TRBD1 (6 bases). CDR1 MNHEY and CDR2 SVGAGI come from the germline V gene. The CDR3 is made up of 13 amino acids. V lost 6 bases and J lost 8, with 11 bases in between. CDR3 loop: CASREPGDSPLHF. DNA of the CDR3: TGTGCCAGCAGAGAACCAGGGGATTCACCCCTCCACTTT.

The chain is built from TRBV5-1 and TRBJ2-3; TRBD1 aligns across 8 bases. CDR3 length: 15 amino acids. The V and J ends lost 2 bases and 3 bases, in that order; junction bases with no gene match: 5. Germline values: CDR1 SGHRS, CDR2 YFSETQ. CDR3 sequence (DNA): TGCGCCAGCAGCTTAACCAGGGGGCAGACAGATACGCAGTATTTT. Encoded protein: CASSLTRGQTDTQYF.